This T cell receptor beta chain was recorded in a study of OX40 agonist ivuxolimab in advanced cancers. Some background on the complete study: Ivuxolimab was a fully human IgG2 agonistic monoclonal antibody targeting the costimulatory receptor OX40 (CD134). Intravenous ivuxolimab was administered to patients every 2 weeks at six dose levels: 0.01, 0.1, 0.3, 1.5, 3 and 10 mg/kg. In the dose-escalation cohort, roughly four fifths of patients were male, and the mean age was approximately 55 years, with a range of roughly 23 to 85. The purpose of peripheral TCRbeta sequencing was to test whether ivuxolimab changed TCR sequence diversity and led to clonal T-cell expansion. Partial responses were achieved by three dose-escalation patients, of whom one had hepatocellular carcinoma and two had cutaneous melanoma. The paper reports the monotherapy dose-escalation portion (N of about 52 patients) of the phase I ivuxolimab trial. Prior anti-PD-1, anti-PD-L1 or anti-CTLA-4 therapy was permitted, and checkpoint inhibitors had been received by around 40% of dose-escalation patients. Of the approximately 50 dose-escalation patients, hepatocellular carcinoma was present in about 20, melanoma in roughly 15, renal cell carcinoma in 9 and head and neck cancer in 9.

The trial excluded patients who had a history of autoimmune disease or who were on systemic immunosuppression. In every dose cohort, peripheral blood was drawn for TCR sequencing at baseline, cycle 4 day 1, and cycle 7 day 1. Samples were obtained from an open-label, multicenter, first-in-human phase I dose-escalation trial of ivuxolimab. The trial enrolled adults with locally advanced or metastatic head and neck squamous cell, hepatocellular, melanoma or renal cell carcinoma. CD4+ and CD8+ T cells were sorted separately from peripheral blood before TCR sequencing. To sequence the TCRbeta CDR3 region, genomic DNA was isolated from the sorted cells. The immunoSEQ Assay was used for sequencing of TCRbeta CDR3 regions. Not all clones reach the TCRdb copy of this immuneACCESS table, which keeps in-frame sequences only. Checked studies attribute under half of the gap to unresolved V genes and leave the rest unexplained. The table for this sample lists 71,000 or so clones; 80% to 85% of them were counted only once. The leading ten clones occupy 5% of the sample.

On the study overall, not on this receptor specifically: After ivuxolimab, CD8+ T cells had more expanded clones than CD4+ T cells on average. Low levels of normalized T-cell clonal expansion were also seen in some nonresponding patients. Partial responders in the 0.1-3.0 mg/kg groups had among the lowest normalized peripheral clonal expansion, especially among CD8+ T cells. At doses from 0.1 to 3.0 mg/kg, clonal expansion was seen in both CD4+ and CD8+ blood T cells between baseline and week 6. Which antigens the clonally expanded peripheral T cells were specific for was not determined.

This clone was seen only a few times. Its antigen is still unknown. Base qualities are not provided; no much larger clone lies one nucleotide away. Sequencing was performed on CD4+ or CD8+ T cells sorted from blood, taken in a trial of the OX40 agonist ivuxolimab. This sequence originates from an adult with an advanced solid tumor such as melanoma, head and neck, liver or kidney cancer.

The DNA sequence follows: TGTGCCAGCAGTTACTGGGACGGAAGAATGAACACTGAAGCTTTCTTT. The translation is CASSYWDGRMNTEAFF. The rearrangement joined TRBV6-6 to TRBJ1-1, with TRBD1 tentatively as D gene (5 bases match). The CDR3 goes from the cysteine to the phenylalanine over 16 residues. The retained sequence is limited to the CDR3, 48 bases, with the frame set at the first base. Between the V and J ends, shortened by 1 base and 0 bases respectively, the junction contains 12 bases. According to the germline V gene (reference sequence), CDR1 reads MNHNY and CDR2 reads SVGAGI.